One sample yielded the 10 T cell receptor beta chains listed below, sequenced in a study of T cell responses to AZD1222 COVID-19 vaccine. Measured with immunoSEQ multiplex PCR; TCRdb has only the in-frame clones, and not every one. The sample carries about 31,000 clones, roughly 90% recorded once. Sequencing used peripheral blood, obtained 28 days after the second AZD1222 dose. The receptors derive from an adult who received the AZD1222 COVID-19 vaccine.

J is TRBJ1-2 and V is TRBV7-2; D is undetermined. The germline V gene encodes CDR1 SGHTA and CDR2 FQGNSA. The V end was cut by 5 bases, the J end by 0 bases, with 10 bases between. The CDR3 loop spans 14 amino acids. The CDR3 loop is CASSPQVSNYGYTF. Written as DNA, the CDR3 is TGTGCCAGCAGCCCCCAGGTGTCTAACTATGGCTACACCTTC.

This chain joins TRBV2 and TRBJ1-2, with D unresolved. The CDR3 sequence is 12 residues long. V was shortened by 4 bases and J by 3 bases, with 6 bases between the two germline ends. Germline V lookup: CDR1 SNHLY, CDR2 FYNNEI. CDR3: CASSGEDYGYTF. The DNA of the CDR3 is TGTGCCAGCAGTGGGGAAGACTATGGCTACACCTTC. The whole variable domain, filled in from reference TRBV2 and TRBJ1-2, reads EPEVTQTPSHQVTQMGQEVILRCVPISNHLYFYWYRQILGQKVEFLVSFYNNEISEKSEIFDDQFSVERPDGSNFTLKIRSTKLEDSAMYFCASSGEDYGYTFGSGTRLTVV.

This clone was seen more than once but under ten times. The chain uses TRBV27 and TRBJ1-1, with D hard to call. V gave up 0 bases and J gave up 8 bases, with 10 bases separating them. The CDR3 is 13 amino acids. Germline-derived CDR1 and CDR2 are MNHEY and SMNVEV (reference sequence). CDR3 sequence reads: CASSLSKTREAFF. The CDR3 DNA reads as TGTGCCAGCAGTTTATCGAAGACAAGGGAAGCTTTCTTT.

The chain is built from TRBV4-3 and TRBJ2-7, with D unclear. V was shortened by 0 bases and J by 0 bases, with 9 bases between the two germline ends. Germline CDR1 and CDR2: LGHNA and YSLEER. The CDR3 is made up of 15 amino acids. Here the CDR3 reads CASSQDYFGSYEQYF. The CDR3, as DNA: TGCGCCAGCAGCCAAGATTACTTCGGCTCCTACGAGCAGTACTTC.

The chain employs TRBV28 and TRBJ2-7, with 8 bases that match TRBD1. Trimming took 6 bases from V and 10 from J; bases not matched to a gene: 8. The CDR3 is 12 residues long. Germline CDR1 reads MDHEN; CDR2 reads SYDVKM. CDR3 DNA sequence: TGTGCCAGCAGCCCCGGACAGGGTCGCCAGTACTTC. Translating it yields CASSPGQGRQYF.

The gene calls are TRBV6-5 and TRBJ1-2; D is uncertain. Germline V lookup: CDR1 MNHEY, CDR2 SVGAGI. The V and J ends lost 7 bases and 0 bases respectively, with 15 bases between them. The CDR3 runs 15 residues. In DNA form, the CDR3 reads TGTGCCAGCAATCTTTCCGGGATCCCTAACTATGGCTACACCTTC. Translating it yields CASNLSGIPNYGYTF.

V usage is TRBV11-1 and J usage is TRBJ2-3; D unresolved. CDR1 is SGHAT, CDR2 FQDESV, per germline (reference sequence). The CDR3 length is 12 residues. The ends were cut back, 5 bases at V and 9 bases at J, with 12 bases in the middle. CDR3 nucleotides: TGTGCCAGCAGCCTAAGTGACACCACGCAGTATTTT. The encoded protein is CASSLSDTTQYF. Variable domain in full (rest from reference TRBV11-1 and TRBJ2-3): EAEVAQSPRYKITEKSQAVAFWCDPISGHATLYWYRQILGQGPELLVQFQDESVVDDSQLPKDRFSAERLKGVDSTLKIQPAELGDSAMYLCASSLSDTTQYFGPGTRLTVL.

The gene calls are TRBV6-2 or TRBV6-3 and TRBJ1-1, with unresolved D. V lost 2 bases and J lost 4, with 5 bases in between. This CDR3 is 12 amino acids long. The V gene's germline CDR1 is MNHEY and CDR2 SVGEGT. The CDR3 sequence: CASSYQVTEAFF. CDR3 DNA sequence: TGTGCCAGCAGTTACCAGGTCACTGAAGCTTTCTTT.

This chain links TRBV3-1 (or the pseudogene TRBV3-2) with TRBJ2-1; 8 bases match TRBD2. This CDR3 is built from 15 residues. Germline trimming cut 5 bases from V and 1 base from J; bases unmatched to any gene: 4. CDR1 is LGHDT and CDR2 is YNNKEL in the germline V gene (reference sequence). Written as DNA, the CDR3 is TGTGCCAGCAGCGGCTCGGGGGGGTCCTACAATGAGCAGTTCTTC. It specifies CASSGSGGSYNEQFF.

DNA of the CDR3: TGTGCCAGTAGTATTACAGGGTTCGGGGTCACTGAAGCTTTCTTT. It specifies CASSITGFGVTEAFF. This chain joins TRBV19 and TRBJ1-1, with a possible D match to TRBD1 (6 bases). Trimming removed 3 bases at V and 4 bases at J, with 15 bases between. This CDR3 contains 15 residues. CDR1 is LNHDA, CDR2 SQIVND, per germline (reference sequence). Full variable domain (outside the CDR3, taken from reference TRBV19 and TRBJ1-1): DGGITQSPKYLFRKEGQNVTLSCEQNLNHDAMYWYRQDPGQGLRLIYYSQIVNDFQKGDIAEGYSVSREKKESFPLTVTSAQKNPTAFYLCASSITGFGVTEAFFGQGTRLTVV.